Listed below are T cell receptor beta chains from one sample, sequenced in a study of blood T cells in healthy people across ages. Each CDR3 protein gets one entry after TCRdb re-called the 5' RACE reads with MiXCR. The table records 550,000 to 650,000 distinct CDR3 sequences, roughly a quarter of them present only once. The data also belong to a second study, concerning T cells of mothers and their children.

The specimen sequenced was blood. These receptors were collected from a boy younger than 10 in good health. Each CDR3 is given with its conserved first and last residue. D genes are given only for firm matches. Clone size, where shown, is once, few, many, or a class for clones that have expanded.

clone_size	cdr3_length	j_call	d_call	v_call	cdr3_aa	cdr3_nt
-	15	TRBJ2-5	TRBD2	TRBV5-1	CASSPVAGLQEIQYF	TGCGCCAGCAGCCCGGTAGCGGGATTACAAGAGATCCAGTACTTC
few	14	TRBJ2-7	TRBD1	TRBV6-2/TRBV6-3	CASSYLDRAYEQYF	TGTGCCAGCAGTTACTTGGACAGGGCCTACGAGCAGTACTTC
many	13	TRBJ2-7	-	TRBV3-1	CASSQSQSGEQYF	TGTGCCAGCAGCCAATCCCAGTCGGGTGAGCAGTACTTC
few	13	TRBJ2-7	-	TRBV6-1	CANSEGKNYEQYF	TGTGCCAACAGTGAGGGAAAAAACTACGAGCAGTACTTC
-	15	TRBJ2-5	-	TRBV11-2	CASSLDPLDSGEQYF	TGTGCCAGCAGCTTAGACCCTCTAGACTCGGGGGAGCAGTACTTC
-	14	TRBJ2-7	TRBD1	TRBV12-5	CASVPGQKFYEQYF	TGTGCTAGTGTCCCGGGACAGAAATTCTACGAGCAGTACTTC
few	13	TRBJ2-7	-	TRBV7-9	CASSSDQAYEQYF	TGTGCCAGCAGCTCTGACCAGGCCTACGAGCAGTACTTC
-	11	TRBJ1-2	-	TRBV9	CASSVGAAYTF	TGTGCCAGCAGCGTCGGGGCAGCATACACCTTC
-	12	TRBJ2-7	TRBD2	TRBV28	CAADKSGTEQYF	TGTGCCGCCGATAAGAGCGGGACCGAGCAGTACTTC
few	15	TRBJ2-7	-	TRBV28	CASSRTGAGTYEQYF	TGTGCCAGCAGTAGGACGGGGGCGGGGACCTACGAGCAGTACTTC
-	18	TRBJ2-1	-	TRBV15	CATSRDGGGRGRDNEQFF	TGTGCCACCAGCAGAGATGGTGGGGGGAGGGGGAGGGACAATGAGCAGTTCTTC
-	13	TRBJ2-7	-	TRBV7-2	CASSLGTACEQYF	TGTGCCAGCAGCTTAGGCACCGCTTGCGAGCAGTACTTC
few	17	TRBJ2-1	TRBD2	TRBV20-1	CSARDLGSGGAYNEQFF	TGCAGTGCTAGAGATCTCGGTAGCGGGGGGGCCTACAATGAGCAGTTCTTC
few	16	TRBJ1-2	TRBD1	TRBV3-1	CASSQTTWTGFGGYTF	TGTGCCAGCAGCCAGACCACCTGGACAGGGTTTGGCGGCTACACCTTC
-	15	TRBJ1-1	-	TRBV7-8	CASSLALTAGREAFF	TGTGCCAGCAGCTTAGCGCTAACCGCCGGGAGGGAAGCTTTCTTT
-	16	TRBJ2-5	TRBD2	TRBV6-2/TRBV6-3	CASRPLSGGYQETQYF	TGTGCCAGCAGACCCTTAAGCGGGGGCTACCAAGAGACCCAGTACTTC
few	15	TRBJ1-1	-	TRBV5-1	CASSRYGTSNTEAFF	TGCGCCAGCAGTCGATACGGGACGTCGAACACTGAAGCTTTCTTT
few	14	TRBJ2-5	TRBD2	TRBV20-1	CSATLAGGLETQYF	TGCAGTGCTACTCTAGCGGGAGGGTTGGAGACCCAGTACTTC
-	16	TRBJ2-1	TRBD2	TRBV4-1	CASSQDWASGYNEQFF	TGCGCCAGCAGCCAAGATTGGGCTAGCGGGTACAATGAGCAGTTCTTC
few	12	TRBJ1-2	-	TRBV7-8	CASSETGSGYTF	TGTGCCAGCAGCGAGACAGGCTCTGGCTACACCTTC
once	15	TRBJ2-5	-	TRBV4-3	CASSQDLWEVEAQYF	TGCGCCAGCAGCCAAGATCTGTGGGAGGTTGAGGCCCAGTACTTC
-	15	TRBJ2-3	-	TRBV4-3	CASSQAAPGTDTQYF	TGCGCCAGCAGCCAAGCGGCGCCAGGCACAGATACGCAGTATTTT
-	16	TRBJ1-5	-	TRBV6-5	CASSYSRGDGNQPQHF	TGTGCCAGCAGTTACTCCAGGGGTGACGGGAATCAGCCCCAGCATTTT
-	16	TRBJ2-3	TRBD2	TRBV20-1	CSARDLAGGVVDTQYF	TGCAGTGCTAGAGATTTGGCGGGGGGGGTCGTTGATACGCAGTATTTT
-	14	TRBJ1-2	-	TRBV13	CASGTGTLGYGYTF	TGTGCCAGCGGAACAGGGACCCTTGGCTATGGCTACACCTTC
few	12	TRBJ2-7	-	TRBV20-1	CSAREEGVEQYF	TGCAGTGCTAGAGAGGAAGGGGTCGAGCAGTACTTC
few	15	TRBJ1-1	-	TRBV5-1	CASSLSSGLGTEAFF	TGCGCCAGCAGCTTGTCTTCAGGGCTGGGCACTGAAGCTTTCTTT
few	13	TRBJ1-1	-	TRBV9	CASSVEVNTEAFF	TGTGCCAGCAGCGTAGAGGTGAACACTGAAGCTTTCTTT
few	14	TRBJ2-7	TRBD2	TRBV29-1	CSASGLAGEIEQYF	TGCAGCGCTTCGGGACTAGCGGGAGAGATCGAGCAGTACTTC
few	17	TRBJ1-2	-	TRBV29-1	CSVEDPISRGRGPGYTF	TGCAGCGTTGAAGATCCTATCAGCCGGGGGCGGGGACCTGGCTACACCTTC
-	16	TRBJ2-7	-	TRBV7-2	CASSLLPGTSSYEQYF	TGTGCCAGCAGCCTCCTCCCCGGGACCAGTTCCTACGAGCAGTACTTC
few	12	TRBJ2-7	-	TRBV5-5	CASSLEVDEQYF	TGTGCCAGCAGCTTGGAGGTAGACGAGCAGTACTTC
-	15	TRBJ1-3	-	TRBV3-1	CASSQEVFGVNTIYF	TGTGCCAGCAGCCAAGAAGTGTTCGGGGTAAACACCATATATTTT
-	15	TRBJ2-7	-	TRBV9	CASSVGPAGSYEQYF	TGTGCCAGCAGCGTAGGTCCTGCGGGTTCCTACGAGCAGTACTTC
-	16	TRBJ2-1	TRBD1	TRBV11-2	CASSSMGQGASNEPFF	TGTGCCAGCAGCTCCATGGGACAGGGGGCGTCGAATGAGCCGTTCTTC
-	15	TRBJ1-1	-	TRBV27	CASSLSKWGGTEAFF	TGTGCCAGCAGTTTATCGAAATGGGGTGGGACTGAAGCTTTCTTT
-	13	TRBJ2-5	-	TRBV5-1	CASSSSPEETQYF	TGCGCCAGCAGCTCCAGTCCTGAAGAGACCCAGTACTTC
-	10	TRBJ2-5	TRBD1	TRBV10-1	CASSKDRAMF	TGCGCCAGCAGTAAGGACAGGGCGATGTTC
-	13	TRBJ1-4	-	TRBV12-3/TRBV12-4	CASSLGMAEKLFF	TGTGCCAGCAGTTTAGGGATGGCGGAAAAACTGTTTTTT
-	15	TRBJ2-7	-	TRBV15	CATSRDAGPSYEQYF	TGTGCCACCAGCAGAGATGCGGGCCCCTCCTACGAGCAGTACTTC
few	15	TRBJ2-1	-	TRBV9	CASSDRDLAYNEQFF	TGTGCCAGCAGCGACCGGGACTTAGCCTACAATGAGCAGTTCTTC
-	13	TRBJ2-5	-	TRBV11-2	CASSRSRGGTQYF	TGTGCCAGCAGCCGGAGCAGGGGGGGGACCCAGTACTTC
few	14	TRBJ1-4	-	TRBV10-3	CVISESAGNEKLFF	TGTGTCATCAGTGAGTCGGCAGGGAATGAAAAACTGTTTTTT
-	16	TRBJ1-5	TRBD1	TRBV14	CASSTLDRGVGQPQHF	TGTGCCAGCAGCACTTTGGACAGGGGAGTCGGTCAGCCCCAGCATTTT
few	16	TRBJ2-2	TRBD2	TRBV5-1	CASSFGSSGSAGELFF	TGCGCCAGCAGCTTCGGATCTAGCGGGAGCGCCGGGGAGCTGTTTTTT
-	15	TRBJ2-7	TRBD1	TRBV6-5	CASSYSPGGSYEQYF	TGTGCCAGCAGTTACTCTCCAGGGGGATCCTACGAGCAGTACTTC
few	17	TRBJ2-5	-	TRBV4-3	CASSQDASRDQRETQYF	TGCGCCAGCAGCCAAGATGCTAGTCGGGACCAGCGGGAGACCCAGTACTTC
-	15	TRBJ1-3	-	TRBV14	CASSPLGGSGNTIYF	TGTGCCAGCAGCCCCCTGGGGGGTAGTGGAAACACCATATATTTT
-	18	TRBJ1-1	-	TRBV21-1	CASSKKWEQGNWNTEAFF	TGTGCCAGCAGCAAAAAGTGGGAACAGGGGAATTGGAACACTGAAGCTTTCTTT
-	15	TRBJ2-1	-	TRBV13	CASSLWTTAYNEQFF	TGTGCCAGCAGCTTATGGACCACCGCCTACAATGAGCAGTTCTTC
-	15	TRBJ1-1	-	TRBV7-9	CASSFGPVVNTEAFF	TGTGCCAGCAGCTTTGGGCCGGTCGTGAACACTGAAGCTTTCTTT
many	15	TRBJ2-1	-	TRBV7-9	CASSSRAGSYNEQFF	TGTGCCAGCAGCTCCAGAGCAGGCTCCTACAATGAGCAGTTCTTC
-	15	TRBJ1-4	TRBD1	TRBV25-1	CASSDPGGADEKLFF	TGTGCCAGCAGTGACCCAGGGGGCGCGGATGAAAAACTGTTTTTT
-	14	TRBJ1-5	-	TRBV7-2	CASSPTLRNQPQHF	TGTGCCAGCAGCCCGACCCTTCGCAATCAGCCCCAGCATTTT